This T cell receptor beta chain was obtained from a study of PD-L1 blockade in urothelial cancer. As for time point: pretreatment peripheral blood. Study-wide results and limits: Larger 3-week expansion of tumor-associated blood clones was seen in durable-benefit patients.

Comment on this clone: Antigen unknown.

Profiling relied on immunoSEQ multiplex PCR, and the TCRdb table lists in-frame clones only, not all of them. This table holds 85,000 to 100,000 clones, around 87% found once. This clonotype originated in a man in his sixties with urothelial cancer. The sequencing used PBMCs, collected around atezolizumab (anti-PD-L1) treatment.

For the CDR3, the DNA is TGTGCCAGCTCACCCCTAGCGGGGGGGAGGACAGATACGCAGTATTTT. This gives the protein CASSPLAGGRTDTQYF. V usage is TRBV18 and J usage is TRBJ2-3, with 12 bases matching TRBD2. The J segment lost 3 bases and the V segment lost 3 bases, leaving 4 bases of the junction unmatched. The CDR3 has 16 residues. Per the germline V gene, CDR1 is KGHSH and CDR2 is LQKENI.